The T cell receptor beta chain described here comes from a study of T cells in Graves' hyperthyroidism and ophthalmopathy. This clonotype occurred many times. The junction had 15 bases not matched to a gene; V was cut back by 3 bases and J by 0 bases. CDR3 size: 19 residues. In germline, CDR1 is MNHEY, CDR2 SMNVEV (reference sequence). The source material, RNA transcripts, was used to amplify TCR beta CDR3 regions. The HTBI primer set served for first-round RT-PCR of the TCR CDR3. MiXCR was run by TCRdb on the multiplex PCR reads, yielding one entry per CDR3 protein. The sample gives about 640,000 distinct CDR3 sequences, 14% of which show up once; 12% is in the top ten. Clinical symptoms, serum thyroxine and TRAb, thyroid ultrasound and orbital computed tomography together formed the diagnostic basis. An approximately 10 ml volume of fresh peripheral blood provided the PBMCs.

The rearrangement joins TRBV27 to TRBJ2-7, with 9 positions matching TRBD2. The sequenced sample consisted of blood. The origin of this receptor is a woman aged 45 to 65 with Graves' ophthalmopathy. CDR3 bases: TGTGCCAGCAGTTTTGCGATGGCGGGAGGGCCTTGGAGCTCCTACGAGCAGTACTTC. This encodes CASSFAMAGGPWSSYEQYF.